Listed here are 15 T cell receptor beta chains from one sample, sequenced in a study of blood T cell repertoires in COVID-19. Measured with immunoSEQ multiplex PCR; TCRdb has only the in-frame clones, and not every one. Of 250,000 to 350,000 clones in the sample, around 90% were seen once. Sequenced: peripheral blood. These TCRs come from a man between 18 and 35 years old with active or convalescent COVID-19.

The V call is TRBV23-1, the J call TRBJ2-2; 9 bases map to TRBD1. TRBV23-1 is filed as an ORF, its function uncertain. The V and J ends lost 2 bases and 0 bases, in that order; junction bases with no gene match: 4. This CDR3 region has 17 residues. DNA of the CDR3: TGCGCCAGCAGTCAACCGGGACAGGGCCCGAACACCGGGGAGCTGTTTTTT. This sequence encodes CASSQPGQGPNTGELFF.

This clone was found a few times. The chain joins TRBV6-2 or TRBV6-3 to TRBJ2-3, with 9 positions matching TRBD1. J was trimmed by 0 bases and V by 5 bases; bases with no gene match: 12. Germline V lookup: CDR1 MNHEY, CDR2 SVGEGT. The CDR3 sequence is 18 residues long. CDR3 amino acids: CASSPPGQGIPSTDTQYF. In DNA form, the CDR3 reads TGTGCCAGCAGTCCCCCTGGACAGGGGATCCCTAGCACAGATACGCAGTATTTT.

V is TRBV2 and J is TRBJ1-4, with 11 positions matching TRBD1. V was clipped by 6 bases and J by 0 bases; unmatched bases: 6. The germline V gene encodes CDR1 SNHLY and CDR2 FYNNEI. This CDR3 is 17 amino acids long. Here the CDR3 DNA reads TGTGCCAGCAGCGACCCGGGACAGGGGGCAACTAATGAAAAACTGTTTTTT. Residues: CASSDPGQGATNEKLFF.

The gene calls are TRBV5-6 and TRBJ1-1, with D maybe TRBD1 (5 bases). Germline CDR1 reads SGHDT; CDR2 reads YYEEEE. The V end lost 3 bases, the J end lost 1 base, and 13 bases lay between the germline ends. This CDR3 spans 15 amino acids. The CDR3 loop reads CASSSAGHQNTEAFF. The CDR3 DNA reads TGTGCCAGCAGCTCCGCCGGACACCAGAACACTGAAGCTTTCTTT.

The CDR3, as DNA: TGTGCCAGCAGTTACTCGACTGGCACCTACAATGAGCAGTTCTTC. This gives the protein CASSYSTGTYNEQFF. The chain uses TRBV6-5 and TRBJ2-1; D is ambiguous. CDR1 MNHEY and CDR2 SVGAGI come from the germline V gene. Trimming shortened V by 0 bases and J by 2 bases, and 8 bases separated the two germline ends. The CDR3 contains 15 residues.

This sequence joins TRBV5-6 and TRBJ1-6; D gene uncertain. Trimming stripped 1 base from V and 4 bases from J, with 12 bases between. Per the germline V gene, CDR1 is SGHDT and CDR2 is YYEEEE. This CDR3 contains 16 residues. The CDR3 DNA reads TGTGCCAGCAGCTTGTACGGAGGAGGGTATAATTCACCCCTCCACTTT. It yields the protein CASSLYGGGYNSPLHF.

V usage is TRBV13 and J usage is TRBJ2-5; D is unclear. Trimming cost V 5 bases and J 3 bases, with 13 bases left between them. Looked up from germline, CDR1 is PRHDT and CDR2 is FYEKMQ (reference sequence). The CDR3 is 14 residues long. The CDR3 sequence: CASSAPSREETQYF. CDR3 bases: TGTGCCAGCAGCGCGCCCTCTCGGGAAGAGACCCAGTACTTC. Drawing the rest from reference TRBV13 and TRBJ2-5, the complete variable domain is AAGVIQSPRHLIKEKRETATLKCYPIPRHDTVYWYQQGPGQDPQFLISFYEKMQSDKGSIPDRFSAQQFSDYHSELNMSSLELGDSALYFCASSAPSREETQYFGPGTRLLVL.

The J gene is TRBJ1-6, the V gene TRBV12-3 or TRBV12-4; D remains unclear. The ends were cut back, 4 bases at V and 9 bases at J, with 4 bases in the middle. The CDR3 is 11 amino acids. The CDR3 loop is CASSSGSPLHF. CDR3 DNA sequence: TGTGCCAGCAGTTCAGGTTCACCCCTCCACTTT.

This rearrangement joins TRBV4-1 to TRBJ1-1; TRBD1 matches 7 bases. The junction had 17 bases not matched to a gene; V was cut back by 3 bases and J by 4 bases. The CDR3 sequence is 18 residues long. Germline CDR1 and CDR2: MGHRA and YSYEKL. This chain's CDR3 is CASSQVIGTVLGSTEAFF. The CDR3, as DNA: TGCGCCAGCAGCCAGGTCATCGGGACAGTCCTTGGATCCACTGAAGCTTTCTTT.

The rearrangement joins TRBV6-5 to TRBJ1-6; TRBD1 aligns across 10 bases. Germline loops: CDR1 MNHEY, CDR2 SVGAGI. Losses at the gene ends were 6 bases for V and 7 bases for J; bases not matched to a gene: 6. CDR3 length equals 15 residues. The CDR3, as DNA: TGTGCCAGCAGCCGGGACAGGGGATTGAATTCACCCCTCCACTTT. Its protein product is CASSRDRGLNSPLHF.

The chain has TRBV5-4 and TRBJ2-3; TRBD2 aligns across 8 bases. V lost 0 bases to trimming and J lost 4 bases; unmatched junction nucleotides: 4. The germline CDR1 and CDR2 sequences are SGHNT and YYREEE (reference sequence). The CDR3 has 15 amino acids. The CDR3 sequence: CASSLGGGPPDTQYF. In DNA, the CDR3 is TGTGCCAGCAGCTTGGGCGGGGGGCCCCCAGATACGCAGTATTTT.

CDR3 sequence (DNA): TGTGCCAGCAGCTTACGCGGGGAGCTGTTTTTT. Residues: CASSLRGELFF. This rearrangement joins TRBV7-2 to TRBJ2-2; D unclear. The CDR3 runs to 11 residues. Germline CDR1 and CDR2: SGHTA and FQGNSA. Trimming pared 2 bases from V and 7 bases from J, leaving 2 bases between. Together with reference TRBV7-2 and TRBJ2-2, the CDR3 gives the full variable domain: GAGVSQSPSNKVTEKGKDVELRCDPISGHTALYWYRQSLGQGLEFLIYFQGNSAPDKSGLPSDRFSAERTGGSVSTLTIQRTQQEDSAVYLCASSLRGELFFGEGSRLTVL.

DNA for the CDR3: TGTGCCAGCAGTCCCTGGGGACTAGCGGGGGGGCTTGGCACCGGGGAGCTGTTTTTT. Translated, it gives CASSPWGLAGGLGTGELFF. The chain combines TRBV6-2 or TRBV6-3 with TRBJ2-2, with TRBD2 identical over 16 bases. Looked up from germline, CDR1 is MNHEY and CDR2 is SVGEGT. The CDR3 totals 19 residues. V lost 5 bases, J lost 4 bases, and 10 bases stayed unmatched.

This clone appeared a single time. The chain links TRBV25-1 to TRBJ2-1; D is perhaps TRBD1 (6 bases). V was trimmed by 2 bases and J by 1 base, leaving 6 bases between them. Looked up from germline, CDR1 is MGHDK and CDR2 is SYGVNS. The length of the CDR3 is 14 residues. CDR3 in DNA: TGTGCCAGCAGTGAACAGGGGTCCTACAATGAGCAGTTCTTC. Its translation: CASSEQGSYNEQFF.

The V and J genes are TRBV10-3 and TRBJ2-5, with 10 bases lining up with TRBD2. Germline V gene sequence: CDR1 ENHRY, CDR2 SYGVKD. The CDR3 totals 17 residues. V dropped 6 bases and J dropped 3; count of bases not matched to a gene: 13. CDR3 DNA sequence: TGTGCCATCAGCCCGGGCCGAGCGGGGGGGCCAGAAGAGACCCAGTACTTC. Translation gives CAISPGRAGGPEETQYF.